These 30 T cell receptor beta chains share one sample of origin, sequenced in a study of OX40 agonist ivuxolimab in advanced cancers. Generated by immunoSEQ multiplex PCR, the TCRdb table keeps only in-frame clones and is missing some. Of roughly 60,000 clones in the sample, approximately 90% are singletons; the top ten hold 0.35% to 0.55%. Sample: CD4+ or CD8+ T cells sorted from blood, taken in a trial of the OX40 agonist ivuxolimab. The receptors shown here come from an adult with an advanced solid tumor such as melanoma, head and neck, liver or kidney cancer.

V and J are TRBV4-1 and TRBJ2-1; D remains ambiguous. V was clipped by 0 bases and J by 0 bases, with 12 bases between them. The CDR3 runs to 17 residues. CDR1 MGHRA and CDR2 YSYEKL come from the germline V gene. This chain's CDR3 is CASSQDLRRSSYNEQFF. The CDR3 bases are TGCGCCAGCAGCCAAGATCTACGGCGAAGCTCCTACAATGAGCAGTTCTTC.

The V call is TRBV5-1, the J call TRBJ2-1, with 16 bases that match TRBD2. Germline CDR1 and CDR2: SGHRS and YFSETQ. The CDR3 consists of 17 residues. Trimming at V came to 4 bases and at J to 8 bases, leaving 9 bases not matched to a gene. CDR3 bases: TGCGCCAGCAGCCCGGGACTAGCGGGAGGGGGTGACGATGAGCAGTTCTTC. Protein sequence: CASSPGLAGGGDDEQFF.

The rearrangement links TRBV10-2 to TRBJ2-2; D gene uncertain. V lost 4 bases and J 1 base, leaving 10 bases between the germline ends. The CDR3 is made up of 15 amino acids. Germline V lookup: CDR1 WSHSY, CDR2 SAAADI. CDR3 sequence: CASSAVSQNTGELFF. The CDR3, as DNA: TGCGCCAGCAGTGCTGTCAGCCAGAACACCGGGGAGCTGTTTTTT.

V and J are TRBV29-1 and TRBJ2-3; tentatively, D is TRBD2 (5 bases). V was shortened by 6 bases and J by 2 bases, with 9 bases between the two germline ends. Germline lookup yields CDR1 SQVTM and CDR2 ANQGSEA. The CDR3 totals 12 residues. CDR3 residues: CSVQRTTDTQYF. The CDR3 nucleotides read TGCAGCGTCCAGCGGACCACAGATACGCAGTATTTT.

The rearrangement links TRBV5-1 to TRBJ1-4; D is undetermined. This CDR3 contains 13 residues. Germline V CDR1 and CDR2: SGHRS, YFSETQ. The germline V and J ends were trimmed by 1 base and 7 bases, with 8 bases remaining between them. The CDR3 loop reads CASSLPEGEKLFF. The CDR3 DNA is TGCGCCAGCAGCTTGCCTGAGGGTGAAAAACTGTTTTTT.

The chain recombines TRBV29-1 with TRBJ2-6; no firm D call. CDR1 SQVTM and CDR2 ANQGSEA come from the germline V gene. V was trimmed by 5 bases and J by 1 base, leaving 6 bases between them. The CDR3 is 13 residues long. In nucleotides, the CDR3 is TGCAGCGTTCTGTTATCTGGGGCCAACGTCCTGACTTTC. Protein sequence: CSVLLSGANVLTF.

CDR3: CASSLGQGIFPQHF. For the CDR3, the DNA is TGTGCCAGCAGCTTGGGACAGGGGATTTTTCCCCAGCATTTT. The chain joins TRBV7-9 to TRBJ1-5; 10 bases line up with TRBD1. The CDR3 has 14 amino acids. The V gene end was trimmed by 3 bases and the J gene end by 10 bases; junction bases not matched to a gene: 6. From germline, CDR1 is SEHNR and CDR2 FQNEAQ (reference sequence).

V and J are TRBV30 and TRBJ2-5; 7 nucleotides agree with TRBD1. This CDR3 region has 13 residues. The junction had 8 bases not matched to a gene; V was cut back by 5 bases and J by 5 bases. Germline lookup yields CDR1 GTSNPN and CDR2 SVGIG (reference sequence). The CDR3 coding sequence is TGTGCCTGGGAGACGGGACAGTTGGAGACCCAGTACTTC. Translating gives CAWETGQLETQYF. The whole variable domain, filled in from reference TRBV30 and TRBJ2-5, reads SQTIHQWPATLVQPVGSPLSLECTVEGTSNPNLYWYRQAAGRGLQLLFYSVGIGQISSEVPQNLSASRPQDRQFILSSKKLLLSDSGFYLCAWETGQLETQYFGPGTRLLVL.

This CDR3 reads CASSSDYEQFF. The CDR3 coding sequence is TGTGCCAGCAGTTCTGACTATGAGCAGTTCTTC. The rearrangement uses TRBV6-5 and TRBJ2-1; D call uncertain. The CDR3 is 11 amino acids. Trimming left V 4 bases short and J 8 bases short, with 6 bases between. In germline, CDR1 is MNHEY, CDR2 SVGAGI.

The count of this clone is one. The chain employs TRBV6-5 and TRBJ2-7; D is possibly TRBD2 (6 bases). This CDR3 region has 11 residues. Trimming shortened V by 7 bases and J by 4 bases, and 8 bases separated the two germline ends. Germline-derived CDR1 and CDR2 are MNHEY and SVGAGI. CDR3 amino acids: CASTRGYEQYF. CDR3 nucleotide sequence: TGTGCCAGCACGCGGGGATACGAGCAGTACTTC.

The chain recombines TRBV18 with TRBJ2-1, with 9 bases fitting TRBD2. V shed 4 bases, J shed 10 bases, and the junction held 8 bases outside the gene matches. This CDR3 comprises 14 residues. CDR1 and CDR2 from the germline V gene are KGHSH and LQKENI. The CDR3 bases are TGTGCCAGCTCACAGCGGGAGGAGAAAGCGGAGCAGTTCTTC. This sequence encodes CASSQREEKAEQFF. The full variable domain, its missing parts supplied by reference TRBV18 and TRBJ2-1, is NAGVMQNPRHLVRRRGQEARLRCSPMKGHSHVYWYRQLPEEGLKFMVYLQKENIIDESGMPKERFSAEFPKEGPSILRIQQVVRGDSAAYFCASSQREEKAEQFFGPGTRLTVL.

V is TRBV7-7 and J is TRBJ2-2; D remains ambiguous. The V gene lost 4 bases and the J gene lost 1 base, with 10 bases spanning the gap. The CDR3 has 15 amino acids. The germline CDR1 and CDR2 sequences are SSHAT and FNYEAQ (reference sequence). CDR3 bases: TGTGCCAGCAGCTCGGCGACGGGGAACACCGGGGAGCTGTTTTTT. Its protein is CASSSATGNTGELFF.

The chain is built from TRBV18 and TRBJ1-2, with D possibly being TRBD1 (5 bases). The V end was cut by 4 bases, the J end by 4 bases, with 13 bases between. The CDR3 runs to 14 residues. Germline V gives CDR1 KGHSH, CDR2 LQKENI. The DNA of the CDR3 is TGTGCCAGCTCACTGGGTGAGGGGACCTATGGCTACACCTTC. Protein: CASSLGEGTYGYTF.

The DNA for the CDR3 is TGCGCCAGCAGCTTGGGTGGTATGGGAGGCTACACCTTC. Its translation is CASSLGGMGGYTF. This chain links TRBV5-1 with TRBJ1-2; D gene uncertain. CDR1 and CDR2 (germline): SGHRS, YFSETQ. The CDR3 loop spans 13 amino acids. V was clipped by 0 bases and J by 8 bases, with 11 bases between them.

J is TRBJ2-1 and V is TRBV15; 11 bases line up with TRBD1. The CDR3 is made up of 17 amino acids. Looked up from germline, CDR1 is LNHNV and CDR2 is YYDKDF (reference sequence). Trimming at V came to 0 bases and at J to 7 bases, leaving 8 bases not matched to a gene. This chain's CDR3 is CATSRDRGTGGRNEQFF. DNA of the CDR3: TGTGCCACCAGCAGAGATCGGGGGACAGGGGGACGAAATGAGCAGTTCTTC. Full variable domain (remainder filled in from reference TRBV15 and TRBJ2-1): DAMVIQNPRYQVTQFGKPVTLSCSQTLNHNVMYWYQQKSSQAPKLLFHYYDKDFNNEADTPDNFQSRRPNTSFCFLDIRSPGLGDTAMYLCATSRDRGTGGRNEQFFGPGTRLTVL.

This clone was detected once. The CDR3 sequence: CASSILVGTGEDSGYGYTF. In DNA form, the CDR3 reads TGTGCCAGTAGTATCTTGGTCGGGACAGGGGAGGACTCCGGTTATGGCTACACCTTC. The chain uses TRBV19 and TRBJ1-2; 10 positions match TRBD1. V lost 3 bases to trimming and J lost 5 bases; unmatched junction nucleotides: 18. The CDR3 length is 19 residues. CDR1 is LNHDA and CDR2 is SQIVND in the germline V gene (reference sequence).

This clone was recorded a few times. V gene TRBV7-2 combines with J gene TRBJ1-1; D is unclear. Trimming removed 3 bases from V and 6 bases from J, with 11 bases in between. The CDR3 is 13 amino acids. The germline CDR1 and CDR2 sequences are SGHTA and FQGNSA. CDR3 amino acids: CASSLRGLAEAFF. The DNA for the CDR3 is TGTGCCAGCAGCTTGAGAGGACTCGCTGAAGCTTTCTTT. Combining the CDR3 with reference TRBV7-2 and TRBJ1-1 gives the whole variable domain GAGVSQSPSNKVTEKGKDVELRCDPISGHTALYWYRQSLGQGLEFLIYFQGNSAPDKSGLPSDRFSAERTGGSVSTLTIQRTQQEDSAVYLCASSLRGLAEAFFGQGTRLTVV.

The rearrangement joins TRBV20-1 to TRBJ2-1, with D unclear. V lost 4 bases to trimming and J lost 7 bases, with 8 bases between them. The germline V gene has CDR1 DFQATT and CDR2 SNEGSKA (reference sequence). This CDR3 spans 11 amino acids. CDR3 amino acids: CSAIKGNEQFF. CDR3 bases: TGCAGTGCTATTAAAGGGAATGAGCAGTTCTTC.

The chain has TRBV15 and TRBJ1-1; D gene ambiguous. This CDR3 is built from 16 residues. The V end was cut by 0 bases, the J end by 1 base, with 12 bases between. Germline-derived CDR1 and CDR2 are LNHNV and YYDKDF (reference sequence). Written as DNA, the CDR3 is TGTGCCACCAGCAGAGAATTGGGTAGAGCGAACACTGAAGCTTTCTTT. Translation: CATSRELGRANTEAFF. Using reference TRBV15 and TRBJ1-1 for the parts outside the CDR3, the full variable domain is DAMVIQNPRYQVTQFGKPVTLSCSQTLNHNVMYWYQQKSSQAPKLLFHYYDKDFNNEADTPDNFQSRRPNTSFCFLDIRSPGLGDTAMYLCATSRELGRANTEAFFGQGTRLTVV.

This CDR3 is CASSFTGELFF. The CDR3 bases are TGTGCCAGCAGCTTTACCGGGGAGCTGTTTTTT. The chain couples TRBV11-3 to TRBJ2-2; D remains unclear. The V gene's germline CDR1 is SGHNT and CDR2 YENEEA. The V gene lost 3 bases and the J gene lost 5 bases, with 1 base spanning the gap. The CDR3 sequence is 11 residues long. Using reference TRBV11-3 and TRBJ2-2 for the parts outside the CDR3, the full variable domain is EAGVVQSPRYKIIEKKQPVAFWCNPISGHNTLYWYLQNLGQGPELLIRYENEEAVDDSQLPKDRFSAERLKGVDSTLKIQPAELGDSAVYLCASSFTGELFFGEGSRLTVL.

The chain links TRBV18 to TRBJ2-5, with D possibly called TRBD1 or TRBD2 (5 bases each). Trimming took 2 bases from V and 3 from J, leaving 10 bases between them. CDR3 length: 14 amino acids. Germline V lookup: CDR1 KGHSH, CDR2 LQKENI. In DNA, the CDR3 is TGTGCCAGCTCACCAGGGACGGCCAAAGAGACCCAGTACTTC. It codes for CASSPGTAKETQYF. Based on the CDR3 plus reference TRBV18 and TRBJ2-5, the full variable domain is NAGVMQNPRHLVRRRGQEARLRCSPMKGHSHVYWYRQLPEEGLKFMVYLQKENIIDESGMPKERFSAEFPKEGPSILRIQQVVRGDSAAYFCASSPGTAKETQYFGPGTRLLVL.

The V and J genes are TRBV6-1 and TRBJ2-2, with 15 positions matching TRBD2. Trimming at V came to 0 bases and at J to 6 bases, leaving 5 bases not matched to a gene. The CDR3 contains 18 residues. Per the germline V gene, CDR1 is MNHNS and CDR2 is SASEGT. In nucleotides, the CDR3 is TGTGCCAGCAGTGAAGCGAGGACTAGCGGGAGGGACCCCGGGGAGCTGTTTTTT. Translation gives CASSEARTSGRDPGELFF.

J is TRBJ2-7 and V is TRBV7-6; D might be TRBD1 (6 bases). The CDR3 is 15 residues long. Trimming took 1 base from V and 2 from J, leaving 12 bases between them. Germline assignment: CDR1 SGHVS and CDR2 FNYEAQ. Here the CDR3 reads CASSLEPRTAYEQYF. The CDR3 coding sequence is TGTGCCAGCAGCTTAGAGCCGAGGACAGCCTACGAGCAGTACTTC.

The rearrangement links TRBV5-4 to TRBJ2-3, with 13 bases fitting TRBD2. Losses at the gene ends were 4 bases for V and 3 bases for J; bases not matched to a gene: 5. This CDR3 comprises 16 residues. The germline V gene has CDR1 SGHNT and CDR2 YYREEE (reference sequence). The CDR3 DNA sequence: TGTGCCAGCAGCCCCGGACTAGCGGGAGCGACAGATACGCAGTATTTT. Its protein product is CASSPGLAGATDTQYF.

CDR3 residues: CASSIPGQRLSKLFF. The CDR3, as DNA: TGTGCCAGTAGTATACCGGGACAGCGATTGTCCAAACTGTTTTTT. The chain recombines TRBV19 with TRBJ1-4, with TRBD1 matching 7 bases. V gave up 2 bases and J gave up 11 bases; unmatched junction bases: 11. This CDR3 is built from 15 residues. Germline values: CDR1 LNHDA, CDR2 SQIVND (reference sequence).

The V call is TRBV27, the J call TRBJ2-7; TRBD1 is a possible D gene (5 bases). CDR1 is MNHEY, CDR2 SMNVEV, per germline (reference sequence). The CDR3 totals 14 residues. Deletions cut 4 bases from V and 4 bases from J, with 14 bases between. This CDR3 is CASSSPGLAYEQYF. The CDR3 nucleotides are TGTGCCAGCAGTTCTCCAGGGTTGGCATACGAGCAGTACTTC.

The genes are TRBV27 and TRBJ1-1; tentatively, D is TRBD1 (6 bases). This CDR3 is 12 amino acids long. The germline CDR1 and CDR2 sequences are MNHEY and SMNVEV (reference sequence). V lost 4 bases and J 8 bases, leaving 11 bases between the germline ends. CDR3 residues: CASSWGPGEAFF. The CDR3 coding sequence is TGTGCCAGCAGTTGGGGGCCCGGGGAAGCTTTCTTT.

The rearrangement joins TRBV5-4 to TRBJ2-5; D unclear. V was shortened by 0 bases and J by 6 bases, with 3 bases between the two germline ends. This CDR3 has 11 residues. Germline assignment: CDR1 SGHNT and CDR2 YYREEE (reference sequence). The CDR3 nucleotides are TGTGCCAGCAGCTTGGGTCAGACCCAGTACTTC. This codes for CASSLGQTQYF.

The chain couples TRBV11-2 to TRBJ2-1, with 8 bases matching TRBD2. V was clipped by 4 bases and J by 0 bases; unmatched bases: 5. This CDR3 comprises 16 residues. Germline CDR1 and CDR2: SGHAT and FQNNGV. This chain's CDR3 is CASSYQAGVSYNEQFF. Here the CDR3 DNA reads TGTGCCAGCAGCTATCAAGCGGGGGTCTCCTACAATGAGCAGTTCTTC.

V is TRBV5-5 and J is TRBJ1-5; 7 bases align to TRBD1. Germline V lookup: CDR1 SGHKS, CDR2 YYEKEE (reference sequence). After removal of 4 bases from V and 7 bases from J, the junction contained 11 bases not matched to a gene. The CDR3 contains 15 residues. CDR3 nucleotides: TGTGCCAGCAGCGAATATAGGGGGCTCAACCAGCCCCAGCATTTT. As protein: CASSEYRGLNQPQHF.